This record looks at one T cell receptor (beta chain) sequence and its context. This clone was seen only a few times. The target of this receptor is not known. Per-base qualities were not stored, and no clone one base away is much larger. These data are taken from a study of cytomegalovirus exposure and HLA in healthy donors listed by TCRdb under 2017. For the wider study: An earlier analysis of roughly 630 of the donors reported about 250 Gb of sequence data and 120 million or so unique TCR beta sequences from 190 million or so T cells. A later genetic analysis took genome-wide SNP genotypes for about three fifths of the roughly 700 donors and used that subset as a discovery cohort. To study patterns of TCR occurrence, a later analysis re-analyzed previously published TCR beta repertoires from 600 to 750 donors and added high-resolution HLA genotyping. In an earlier analysis of roughly 580 of the donors, high-throughput TCR beta sequencing was used to judge whether each TCR beta V gene segment behaved as functional or pseudogenic. Of the 300 to 450 genotyped donors, 65% to 90% were placed in the genetic ancestry cluster associated with self-reported Caucasian donors. Roughly 300 gigabases of sequencing data and 91 million or so unique TCR sequences made up an early release that covered several hundred HLA-typed donors. In the later analysis, no new phenotypic data were used to find candidate immune exposures; instead, reliance was placed on TCR beta sequences and their occurrence across donors. Among 300 to 500 genotyped donors of the cohort, an average of around 220,000 unique TCR beta nucleotide sequences was sequenced per donor, of which about 19% were non-productive. Typing coverage differed by locus: A, B, C, DRB1 and DQB1 were typed in roughly 620-630 donors, DQA1 in approximately 520, DPA1 in 606, and DPB1 in just under 480. In addition to the first cohort of roughly 700 subjects, a separate validation cohort of 130 or so different subjects was used. HLA typing included class I and class II loci at four-digit resolution. Every discovery cohort repertoire had been produced on one sequencing platform. The study aimed to test whether signatures of past pathogen exposure could be identified by cataloging public T cell receptors. The study used immunosequencing to profile the T cell repertoires of about 670 subjects and linked those repertoires to cytomegalovirus serostatus. Roughly five DR-DQ haplotypes were treated as single units for association and clustering because of strong linkage in the cohort. High-throughput TCR immunosequencing, statistical association of individual TCRs with disease status, and machine learning were combined to predict cytomegalovirus infection status. Donor age, sex, ethnicity and CMV serostatus were collected together with the repertoire data. Findings and caveats that apply to the study as a whole: Broadly in line with IMGT annotations, most TCR beta V segments showed up in productive rearrangements about 87% or about 30% of the time in an earlier analysis of 450 to 600 of the donors. According to a later analysis, parvovirus B19, influenza, CMV and Epstein-Barr virus appeared linked to several top co-occurrence clusters. CMV serostatus was the only immune exposure information available for the cohort. In a later genetic analysis, a missense DCLRE1C variant was associated with V-gene and J-gene trimming of TCR beta chains, and the association was replicated in an independent cohort. A further reported finding was that TCR beta sequences accurately predicted the HLA-A and HLA-B alleles for most subjects in the first cohort. The cohort was sequenced for TCR beta chains only, and without alpha or paired-chain data the features that could be detected were limited. A later analysis found that TCR association rates varied across HLA loci, with DRB1 alleles showing the most associated TCRs and HLA-C alleles the fewest. According to a later genetic analysis, donors in an Asian-associated ancestry cluster had fewer N-insertions in productive TCRs than the approximately 700-donor mean. Because counts were too low, approximately 15 rarely observed V segments, including chromosome 9 orphons, were excluded from the earlier analysis of 500 to 700 of the donors. In a later analysis, HLA-associated TCR beta chains were found to be more clonally expanded and to have lower generation probabilities than equally common non-associated chains. Three of the identified cytomegalovirus-associated TCR beta chains were confirmed in vitro to be specific for cytomegalovirus antigens. Specific HLA alleles were associated with 16,951 TCR beta sequences at a false discovery rate of 0.05 in a later analysis. Because HLA typing was unavailable for some donors at each locus, only the typed subset was used in association tests. Strong co-occurrence of HLA alleles, especially DR and DQ, made assigning TCR associations to individual alleles difficult. Because the 87-base-pair reads could not distinguish some IMGT-functional V segments, including TRBV6-2 and TRBV6-3, those segments were excluded. A cluster of highly shared sequence variants was judged likely to be a technical artifact of the sequencing pipeline. The classifier was reported to diagnose cytomegalovirus status with high specificity and sensitivity in both the original cohort and the validation cohort. Linkage disequilibrium might explain the correlated functional status among segregating V segments, but an unknown experimental factor could not be excluded. According to a later analysis, most CMV-associated TCR beta chains appeared to be HLA-restricted, and the HLA associations seemed to be driven largely by CMV exposure. Most TCR sequences were seen in very few donors, while some public TCRs were found in many individuals. The study listed 164 TCR beta chains as associated with cytomegalovirus. Presence/absence analyses assumed roughly uniform sequencing depth across donors, an assumption that may not hold. The authors suggested that the approach could potentially be generalized to other disease states and immunological phenotypes.

In total, approximately 700 healthy bone marrow donors made up the cohort. All cohort members were sampled while nominally healthy, although unrecorded immune exposures were likely present. The donor was CMV seropositive and was included in the group of 250 to 300 seropositive cohort members. A peripheral blood sample was collected from each donor, and TCR beta sequencing was performed on peripheral blood mononuclear cells. The Qiagen DNeasy Blood Extraction Kit was used to extract genomic DNA from the blood cell samples. The germline V gene supplies CDR1 MNHEY and CDR2 SVGAGI. Germline trimming amounts to 5 bases on V and 5 bases on J, with 6 as the count of junction bases outside the gene matches. Including cysteine and phenylalanine, the CDR3 has 14 amino acids. Just CDR3 DNA is preserved here, 42 bases in frame from base 1. The library was made by the immunoSEQ multiplex PCR assay. For the multiplex PCR, a mixture combining 60 forward primers for TCR Vbeta segments and 13 reverse primers for TCR Jbeta segments was used. The CDR3 region of rearranged TCR beta genes was amplified from genomic DNA with a multiplex PCR assay. The amplified TCR beta libraries were sequenced on the Illumina HiSeq System as 87-base-pair reads. The authors processed their data as follows. In a later analysis, 77 million or so unique TCR beta chains were counted across the 500 to 850 repertoires, and roughly 10 million of these chains were shared by at least two donors. Raw reads were error-corrected and collapsed into unique sequences with a nearest-neighbor algorithm that merged closely related sequences to remove PCR and sequencing errors. V, D and J gene segments were assigned by aligning CDR3 sequences to IMGT reference sequences. For a sequence to be retained, a match of at least six nucleotides to both a V gene segment and a J gene segment was required. Rearrangements were classified as productive when the CDR3 lacked stop codons and remained in frame with V and J, and all other rearrangements were classified as non-productive. CDR3 was defined by IMGT convention, running from the second conserved V-encoded cysteine to the conserved J-encoded phenylalanine. The earlier analysis of roughly 590 of the donors excluded any sequence lacking an unambiguous match to a single V gene segment. An earlier analysis of several hundred of the donors called V segments functional above 56.7% productive rearrangements and segregating when the between-donor standard deviation exceeded 5%. A statistical classification framework was developed to diagnose cytomegalovirus status using the catalog of TCR beta chain sequences. A later analysis assigned V and J genes by comparing TCR nucleotide sequences with IMGT/GENE-DB human TR gene sequences. Using the TCRdist pipeline, a later analysis assigned CDR3 sequences along with most-parsimonious VDJ recombination scenarios. In a later analysis, every TCR beta chain was defined by the combination of its CDR3 amino acid sequence and its V-gene family, and reads without a unique V-gene family were dropped. In a later analysis, around 650 highly shared, low-generation-probability nucleotide sequences were removed to address suspected cross-contamination and a sequencing artifact. In a later analysis, a clonal expansion index for each public chain was calculated from normalized within-repertoire ranks of inferred template counts. In a later analysis, generation probabilities were computed with a VDJ recombination model fitted to out-of-frame rearrangements, and the resulting probabilities were checked against IGoR. In a later analysis, hypergeometric tests were used to score TCR-TCR, TCR-HLA and TCR-CMV co-occurrence, with a repertoire-size bias correction applied to TCR pairs. False discovery rates were estimated in a later analysis by permuting HLA or CMV assignments 20 times. A later analysis grouped co-occurring TCRs with DBSCAN, adding TCRdist sequence similarity when clustering within HLA-allele-positive subsets. Co-occurrence clustering excluded repertoires with fewer than 30,000 or more than 120,000 public chains, plus five with anomalous nucleotide sharing. Imported from immuneACCESS, the table was reduced by TCRdb to in-frame sequences with V and J called. These copies leave out some clones; in studies compared against another copy, an unresolved V gene accounts for under half, and the cause of the remainder is not known. Clonal size and the V and J genes are those of that table, whereas D and trimming came from the DNA. The sample yields more than 95,000 clones; 10% were counted once. Approximately 6.1% of the sample lies in the top ten.

Recombination joined TRBV6-5 with TRBJ2-3, and 8 bases in between align with TRBD2. This sequence was found in a man in his forties or fifties in good health and CMV-seropositive. The sample was PBMCs. CDR3 protein: CASSNGLAIDTQYF. The bases are TGTGCCAGCAGTAACGGACTAGCTATAGATACGCAGTATTTT.